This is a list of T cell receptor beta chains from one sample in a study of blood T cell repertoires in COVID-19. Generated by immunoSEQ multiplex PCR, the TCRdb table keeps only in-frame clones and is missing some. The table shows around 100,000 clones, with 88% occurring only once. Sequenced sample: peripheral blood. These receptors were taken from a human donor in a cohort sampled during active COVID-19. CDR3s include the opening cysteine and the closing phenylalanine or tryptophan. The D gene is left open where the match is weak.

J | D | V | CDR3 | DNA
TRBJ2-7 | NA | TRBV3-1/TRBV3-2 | CASSLSVNPYEQYF | TGTGCCAGCAGCCTCAGTGTGAATCCTTACGAGCAGTACTTC
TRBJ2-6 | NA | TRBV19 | CASSRREPGANVLTF | TGTGCCAGTAGTAGGAGGGAGCCGGGGGCCAACGTCCTGACTTTC
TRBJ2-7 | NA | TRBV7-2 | CASSRQPVYEQYF | TGTGCCAGCAGCCGACAGCCCGTATACGAGCAGTACTTC
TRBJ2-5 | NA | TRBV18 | CASSPVGAGSETQYF | TGTGCCAGCTCACCCGTAGGGGCAGGCTCCGAGACCCAGTACTTC
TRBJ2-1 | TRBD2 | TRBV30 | CAWNGLAEGSSYNEQFF | TGTGCCTGGAACGGACTAGCGGAGGGGAGCTCCTACAATGAGCAGTTCTTC
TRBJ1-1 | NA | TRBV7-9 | CASSLERNTEAFF | TGTGCCAGCAGCTTAGAGCGCAACACTGAAGCTTTCTTT
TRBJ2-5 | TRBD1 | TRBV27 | CASSLWGQQETQYF | TGTGCCAGCAGTTTATGGGGACAGCAAGAGACCCAGTACTTC
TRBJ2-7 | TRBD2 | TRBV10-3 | CATQVAGGYEQYF | TGTGCCACCCAGGTAGCGGGAGGCTACGAGCAGTACTTC
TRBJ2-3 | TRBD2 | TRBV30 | CAWSASGFMTDTQYF | TGTGCCTGGAGTGCTAGCGGGTTTATGACAGATACGCAGTATTTT
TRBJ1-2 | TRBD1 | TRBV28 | CASSQTDRGLLVGYTF | TGTGCCAGCAGTCAAACAGACAGGGGGCTTTTAGTTGGCTACACCTTC
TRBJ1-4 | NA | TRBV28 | CASSPVATNEKLFF | TGTGCCAGCAGTCCGGTGGCAACTAATGAAAAACTGTTTTTT
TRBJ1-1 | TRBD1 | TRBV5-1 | CASSQGQGVVTEAFF | TGCGCCAGCAGCCAAGGACAGGGGGTCGTGACTGAAGCTTTCTTT
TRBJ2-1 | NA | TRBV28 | CASSPTDISGREQFF | TGTGCCAGCAGTCCGACAGACATTAGCGGTCGGGAGCAGTTCTTC
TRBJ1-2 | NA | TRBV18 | CASSPTTDSAGYTF | TGTGCCAGCTCACCAACGACAGACTCTGCGGGCTACACCTTC
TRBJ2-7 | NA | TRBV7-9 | CASSPRTVSSYEQYF | TGTGCCAGCAGCCCCCGGACTGTTAGCTCCTACGAGCAGTACTTC